This T cell receptor (beta chain) was recovered during a study of human T cells and chemical hapten exposure. Study-wide context: 2% DPC was applied to 2 cm by 2 cm of upper inner arm skin for sensitization. All through the roughly 23-week study, the scalp of each patient received diphenylcyclopropenone doses weekly.

The table lists this clonotype with a few counts. Noted time point: patch test 3, about 24 weeks after DPC sensitization. Treatment denoted: therapeutic diphenylcyclopropenone sensitization with weekly scalp DPC. Each CDR3 protein gets one entry after TCRdb re-called the RACE reads with MiXCR. The table shows about 160,000 distinct CDR3 sequences, with roughly 25% occurring only once. The CDR3 length is 21 residues. The V gene end was trimmed by 3 bases and the J gene end by 4 bases; junction bases not matched to a gene: 16. Germline V gene lookup returns CDR1 MGHRA and CDR2 YSYEKL. This rearrangement joins TRBV4-1 to TRBJ2-2; 14 bases align to TRBD2. Sequencing used whole blood, obtained in connection with sensitization to the hapten diphenylcyclopropenone (DPC). This receptor was obtained from a woman between 18 and 30 years old with alopecia areata. Some clones in this sample may be carry-over from other donors' samples. CDR3 loop: CASSHPGTRTSGRRSTGELFF. CDR3 bases: TGCGCCAGCAGCCATCCCGGGACCCGGACTAGCGGGAGGCGGAGCACCGGGGAGCTGTTTTTT.